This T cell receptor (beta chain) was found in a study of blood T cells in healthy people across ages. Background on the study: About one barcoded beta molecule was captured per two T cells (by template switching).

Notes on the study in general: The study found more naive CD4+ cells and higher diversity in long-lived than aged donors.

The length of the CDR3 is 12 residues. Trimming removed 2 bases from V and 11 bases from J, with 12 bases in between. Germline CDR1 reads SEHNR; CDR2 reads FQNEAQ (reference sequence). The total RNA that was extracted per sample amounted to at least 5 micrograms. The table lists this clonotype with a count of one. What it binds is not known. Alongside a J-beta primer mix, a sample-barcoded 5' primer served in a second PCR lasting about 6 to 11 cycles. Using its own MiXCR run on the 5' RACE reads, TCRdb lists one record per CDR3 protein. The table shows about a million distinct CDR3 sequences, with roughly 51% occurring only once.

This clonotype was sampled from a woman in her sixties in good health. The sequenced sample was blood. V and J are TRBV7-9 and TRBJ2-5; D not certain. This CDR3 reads CASSLTEAAQYF. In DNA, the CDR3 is TGTGCCAGCAGCTTAACCGAGGCGGCACAGTACTTC.